This T cell receptor beta chain comes out of a study of blood T cells in healthy people across ages. The CDR3 consists of 15 residues. V lost 6 bases and J lost 0, with 12 bases in between. Germline lookup yields CDR1 SNHLY and CDR2 FYNNEI. Notes on this clonotype: The antigen remains unidentified.

Notes on the study in general: Older age coincided with a roughly linear decline in TCR beta diversity per million T cells.

The authors ran a second PCR of about 6 to 11 cycles using a sample-barcoded 5' primer and a J-beta primer mix. TCRdb reprocessed the 5' RACE reads via MiXCR and lists one record per CDR3 protein. The sample carries approximately 490,000 distinct CDR3 sequences, around 24% recorded once. This sample also belongs to another study, concerning T cells of mothers and their children. According to that study: Per child, around 2.7 million TCR beta CDR3 reads were obtained, against over 9 million per mother.

The chain carries TRBV2 and TRBJ2-1; D might be TRBD2 (6 bases). The sequence came from a boy aged 5 to 17 in good health. Sequenced sample: blood. The CDR3 spells CASRIGGSSYNEQFF. DNA of the CDR3: TGTGCCAGCAGGATTGGGGGGAGCTCCTACAATGAGCAGTTCTTC.